The 3 T cell receptor beta chains in this list originate from one sample, sequenced in a study of cytomegalovirus exposure and HLA in healthy donors. PCR employed 60 Vbeta and 13 Jbeta primers. Assay used: immunoSEQ multiplex PCR; TCRdb lists only in-frame clones, some missing. The table lists under 200,000 clones. The sequencing sample was made of PBMCs. All receptors come from a man aged 25-40 years in good health and CMV-seronegative.

In DNA form, the CDR3 reads TGTGCCAGCAGCGTAGAGTTCACGGGGAACGAGCAGTACTTC. This sequence encodes CASSVEFTGNEQYF. The V gene is TRBV9, the J gene TRBJ2-7, with D perhaps matching TRBD2 (5 bases). V was cut by 0 bases and J by 5 bases, with 12 bases left in between. Germline CDR1 is SGDLS and CDR2 is YYNGEE. This CDR3 comprises 14 residues.

The chain recombines TRBV28 with TRBJ2-7; 9 bases match TRBD1. The germline CDR1 and CDR2 sequences are MDHEN and SYDVKM. The V segment lost 5 bases and the J segment 7 bases; nucleotides outside the gene matches: 6. The CDR3 totals 13 residues. The CDR3 is CASSRRQGGEQYF. CDR3 in DNA: TGTGCCAGCAGTCGCCGACAGGGGGGTGAGCAGTACTTC.

The chain links TRBV19 to TRBJ1-1; D is perhaps TRBD1 (5 bases). Germline V gene lookup returns CDR1 LNHDA and CDR2 SQIVND (reference sequence). This CDR3 is 14 amino acids long. With 7 bases removed from V and 4 bases from J, the gap between germline ends came to 16 bases. CDR3 coding DNA: TGTGCCAGTACTCCTAGGCGGGGGGGCACTGAAGCTTTCTTT. As protein: CASTPRRGGTEAFF.